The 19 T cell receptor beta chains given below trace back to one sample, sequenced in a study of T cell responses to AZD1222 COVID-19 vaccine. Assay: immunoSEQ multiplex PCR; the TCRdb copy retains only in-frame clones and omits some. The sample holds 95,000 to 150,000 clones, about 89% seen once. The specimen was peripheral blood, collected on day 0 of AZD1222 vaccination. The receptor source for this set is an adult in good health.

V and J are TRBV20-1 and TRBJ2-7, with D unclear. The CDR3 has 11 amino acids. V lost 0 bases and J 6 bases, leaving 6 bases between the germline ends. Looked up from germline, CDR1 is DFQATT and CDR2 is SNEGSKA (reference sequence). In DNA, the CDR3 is TGCAGTGCTAGAGATCTGATCGAGCAGTACTTC. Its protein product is CSARDLIEQYF.

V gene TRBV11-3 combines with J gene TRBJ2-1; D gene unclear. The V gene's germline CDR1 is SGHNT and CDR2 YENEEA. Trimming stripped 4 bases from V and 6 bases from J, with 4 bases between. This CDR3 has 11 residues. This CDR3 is CASSYGNEQFF. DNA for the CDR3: TGTGCCAGCAGCTACGGCAATGAGCAGTTCTTC.

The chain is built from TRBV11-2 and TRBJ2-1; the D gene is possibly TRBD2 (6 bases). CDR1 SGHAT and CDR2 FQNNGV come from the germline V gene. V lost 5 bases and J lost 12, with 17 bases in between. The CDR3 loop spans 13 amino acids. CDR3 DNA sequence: TGTGCCAGCAGCGACCTGGGGGGATGGTGGCAGTTCTTC. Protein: CASSDLGGWWQFF.

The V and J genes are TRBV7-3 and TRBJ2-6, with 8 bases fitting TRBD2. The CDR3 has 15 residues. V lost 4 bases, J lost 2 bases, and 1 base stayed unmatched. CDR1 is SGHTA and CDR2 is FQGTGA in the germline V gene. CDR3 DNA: TGTGCCAGCAGCTCAGCGGGAGCTGGGGCCAACGTCCTGACTTTC. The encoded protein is CASSSAGAGANVLTF. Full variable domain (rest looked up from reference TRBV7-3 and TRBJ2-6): GAGVSQTPSNKVTEKGKYVELRCDPISGHTALYWYRQSLGQGPEFLIYFQGTGAADDSGLPNDRFFAVRPEGSVSTLKIQRTERGDSAVYLCASSSAGAGANVLTFGAGSRLTVL.

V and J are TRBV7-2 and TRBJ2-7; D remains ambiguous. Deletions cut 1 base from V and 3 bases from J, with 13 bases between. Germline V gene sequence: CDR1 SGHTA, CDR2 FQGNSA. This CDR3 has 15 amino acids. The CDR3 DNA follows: TGTGCCAGCAGCTTAGACTTCAATTCTTACTACGAGCAGTACTTC. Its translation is CASSLDFNSYYEQYF.

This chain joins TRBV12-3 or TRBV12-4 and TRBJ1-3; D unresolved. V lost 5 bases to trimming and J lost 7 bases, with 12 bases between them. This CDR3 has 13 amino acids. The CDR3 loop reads CASSPSGPNTIYF. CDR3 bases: TGTGCCAGCAGTCCCTCGGGCCCGAACACCATATATTTT.

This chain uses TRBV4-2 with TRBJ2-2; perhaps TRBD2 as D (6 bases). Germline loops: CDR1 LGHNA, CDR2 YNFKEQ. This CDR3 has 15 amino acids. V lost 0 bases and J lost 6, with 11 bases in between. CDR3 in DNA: TGTGCCAGCAGCCAAGATCTGACTAGGGCCGGGGAGCTGTTTTTT. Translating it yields CASSQDLTRAGELFF.

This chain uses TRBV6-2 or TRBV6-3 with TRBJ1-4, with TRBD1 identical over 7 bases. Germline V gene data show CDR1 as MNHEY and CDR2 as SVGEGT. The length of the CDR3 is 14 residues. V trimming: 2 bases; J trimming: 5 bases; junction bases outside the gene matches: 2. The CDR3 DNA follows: TGTGCCAGCAGTTACGGACAGGACAATGAAAAACTGTTTTTT. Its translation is CASSYGQDNEKLFF.

DNA of the CDR3: TGTGCCAGTAGTACCCTTTTAAGGGCAGGGGGCGCCTATGGCTACACCTTC. It specifies CASSTLLRAGGAYGYTF. The rearrangement joins TRBV19 to TRBJ1-2, with TRBD1 matching over 8 bases. The germline V gene has CDR1 LNHDA and CDR2 SQIVND (reference sequence). The CDR3 spans 17 residues. V shed 4 bases and J 4 bases; nucleotides not matched to a gene: 14.

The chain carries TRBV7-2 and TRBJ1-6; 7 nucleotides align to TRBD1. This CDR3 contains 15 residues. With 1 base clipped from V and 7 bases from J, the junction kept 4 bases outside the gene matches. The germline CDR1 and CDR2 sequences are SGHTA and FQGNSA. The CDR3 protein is CASSLVTGRNSPLHF. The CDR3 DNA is TGTGCCAGCAGCTTAGTGACAGGGAGGAATTCACCCCTCCACTTT.

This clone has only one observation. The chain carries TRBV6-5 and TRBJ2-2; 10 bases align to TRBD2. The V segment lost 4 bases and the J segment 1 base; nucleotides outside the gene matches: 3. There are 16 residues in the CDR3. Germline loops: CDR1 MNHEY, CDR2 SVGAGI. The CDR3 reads CASSLRTSGNTGELFF. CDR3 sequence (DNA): TGTGCCAGCAGTTTAAGGACTAGCGGGAACACCGGGGAGCTGTTTTTT.

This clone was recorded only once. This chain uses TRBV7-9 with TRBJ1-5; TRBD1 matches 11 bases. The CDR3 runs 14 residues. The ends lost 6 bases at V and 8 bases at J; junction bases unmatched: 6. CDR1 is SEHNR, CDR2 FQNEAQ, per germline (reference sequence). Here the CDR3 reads CASSPGQGEKPQHF. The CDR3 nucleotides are TGTGCCAGCAGTCCGGGACAGGGGGAAAAGCCCCAGCATTTT.

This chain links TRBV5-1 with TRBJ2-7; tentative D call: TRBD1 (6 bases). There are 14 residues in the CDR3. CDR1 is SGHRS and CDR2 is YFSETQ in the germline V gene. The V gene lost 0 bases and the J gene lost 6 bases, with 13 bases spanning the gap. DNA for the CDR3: TGCGCCAGCAGCTTGGGGCAGGGGCCTTCCGAGCAGTACTTC. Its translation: CASSLGQGPSEQYF.

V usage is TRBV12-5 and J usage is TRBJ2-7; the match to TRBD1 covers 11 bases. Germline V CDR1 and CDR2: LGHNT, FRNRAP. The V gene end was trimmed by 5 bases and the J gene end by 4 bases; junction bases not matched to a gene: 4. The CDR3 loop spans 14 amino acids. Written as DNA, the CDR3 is TGTGCTAGTGGTGTTGGACAGGGGGCGTACGAGCAGTACTTC. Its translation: CASGVGQGAYEQYF.

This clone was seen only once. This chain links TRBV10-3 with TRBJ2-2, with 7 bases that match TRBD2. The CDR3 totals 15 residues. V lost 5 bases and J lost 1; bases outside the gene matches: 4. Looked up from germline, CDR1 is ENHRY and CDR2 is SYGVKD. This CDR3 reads CAISYKRENTGELFF. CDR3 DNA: TGTGCCATCAGTTACAAGCGGGAGAACACCGGGGAGCTGTTTTTT.

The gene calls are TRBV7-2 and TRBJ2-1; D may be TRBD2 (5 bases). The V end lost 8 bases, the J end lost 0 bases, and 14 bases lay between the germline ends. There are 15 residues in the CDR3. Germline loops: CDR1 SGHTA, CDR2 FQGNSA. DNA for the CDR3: TGTGCCAGCCGTTTAAGCGGCTTCTCCTACAATGAGCAGTTCTTC. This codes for CASRLSGFSYNEQFF. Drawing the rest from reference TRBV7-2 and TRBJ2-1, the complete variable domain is GAGVSQSPSNKVTEKGKDVELRCDPISGHTALYWYRQSLGQGLEFLIYFQGNSAPDKSGLPSDRFSAERTGGSVSTLTIQRTQQEDSAVYLCASRLSGFSYNEQFFGPGTRLTVL.

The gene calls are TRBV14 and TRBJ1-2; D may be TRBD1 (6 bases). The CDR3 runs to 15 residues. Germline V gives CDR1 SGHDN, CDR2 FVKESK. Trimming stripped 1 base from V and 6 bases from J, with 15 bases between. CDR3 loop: CASSQGTAERHGYTF. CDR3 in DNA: TGTGCCAGCAGCCAAGGGACAGCGGAAAGGCATGGCTACACCTTC.

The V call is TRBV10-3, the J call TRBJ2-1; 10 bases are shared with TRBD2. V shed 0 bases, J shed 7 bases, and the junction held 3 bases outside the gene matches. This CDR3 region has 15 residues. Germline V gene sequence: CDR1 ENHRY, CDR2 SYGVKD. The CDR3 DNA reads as TGTGCCATCAGTGAGTCGGCTAGCGGGAGTAATGAGCAGTTCTTC. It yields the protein CAISESASGSNEQFF.

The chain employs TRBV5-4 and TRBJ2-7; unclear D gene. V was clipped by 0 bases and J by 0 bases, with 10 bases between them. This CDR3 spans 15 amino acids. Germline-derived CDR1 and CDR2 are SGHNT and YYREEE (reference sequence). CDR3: CASSLDSQSSYEQYF. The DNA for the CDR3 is TGTGCCAGCAGCTTGGACAGCCAAAGCTCCTACGAGCAGTACTTC.